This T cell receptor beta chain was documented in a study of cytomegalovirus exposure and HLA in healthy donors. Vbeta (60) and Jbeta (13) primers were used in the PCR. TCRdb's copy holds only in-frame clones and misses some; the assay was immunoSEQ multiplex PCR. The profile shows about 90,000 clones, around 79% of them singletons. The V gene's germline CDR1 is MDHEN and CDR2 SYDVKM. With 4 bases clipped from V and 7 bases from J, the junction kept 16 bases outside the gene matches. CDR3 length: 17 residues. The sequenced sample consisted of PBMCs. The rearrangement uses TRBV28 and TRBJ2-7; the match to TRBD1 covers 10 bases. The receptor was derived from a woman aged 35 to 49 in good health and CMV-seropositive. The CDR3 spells CASSSLIIPGQGREQYF. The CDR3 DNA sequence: TGTGCCAGCAGTTCACTAATCATACCGGGACAGGGGAGGGAGCAGTACTTC.